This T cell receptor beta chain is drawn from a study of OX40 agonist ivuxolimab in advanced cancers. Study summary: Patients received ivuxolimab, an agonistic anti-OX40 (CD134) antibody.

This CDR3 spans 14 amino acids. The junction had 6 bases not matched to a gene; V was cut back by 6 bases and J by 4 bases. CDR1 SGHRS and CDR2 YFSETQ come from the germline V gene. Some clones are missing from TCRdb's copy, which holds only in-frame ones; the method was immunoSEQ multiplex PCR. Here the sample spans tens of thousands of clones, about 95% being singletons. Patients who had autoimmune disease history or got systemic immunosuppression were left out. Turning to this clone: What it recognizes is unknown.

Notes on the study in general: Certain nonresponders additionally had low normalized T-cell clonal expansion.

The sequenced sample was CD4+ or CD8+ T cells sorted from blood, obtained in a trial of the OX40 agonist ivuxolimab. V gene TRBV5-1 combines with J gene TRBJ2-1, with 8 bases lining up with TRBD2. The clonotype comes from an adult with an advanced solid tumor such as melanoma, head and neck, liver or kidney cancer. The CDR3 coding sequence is TGCGCCAGCAAGGTCCGGGGGGGATACAATGAGCAGTTCTTC. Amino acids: CASKVRGGYNEQFF.